Presented here are 13 T cell receptor beta chains from one specimen sequenced in a study of blood T cell repertoires in COVID-19. Using immunoSEQ multiplex PCR, the repertoire was profiled, and TCRdb retains in-frame clones only, with some absent. This table holds 250,000 to 300,000 clones, roughly 91% found once. The sample consisted of PBMCs or T cells enriched from blood (not recorded which). The receptors stem from a woman aged 40-49 years with acute COVID-19.

This chain connects TRBV5-6 to TRBJ2-2; 7 bases are shared with TRBD2. CDR3 length equals 17 residues. Germline loops: CDR1 SGHDT, CDR2 YYEEEE. V gave up 10 bases and J gave up 5 bases; unmatched junction bases: 20. The DNA of the CDR3 is TGTGCCCCCAAGGCGGGGCGGTGCGGGAGTAGAACCGGGGAGCTGTTTTTT. Translated: CAPKAGRCGSRTGELFF.

V gene TRBV11-2 combines with J gene TRBJ2-3; 12 positions agree with TRBD1. In germline, CDR1 is SGHAT, CDR2 FQNNGV. Trimming took 5 bases from V and 6 from J; bases not matched to a gene: 6. The CDR3 runs 15 residues. The CDR3, as DNA: TGTGCCAGCAGCCCCAGGGACAGGGGGCTGGATACGCAGTATTTT. Translated: CASSPRDRGLDTQYF.

This clone has only one observation. CDR3 sequence (DNA): TGTGCCAGCTCACGGGCCGACCCACTGGGGGCGTCTACGGGCGAGCAGTACTTC. Its protein is CASSRADPLGASTGEQYF. The chain combines TRBV18 with TRBJ2-7; D is perhaps TRBD1 (6 bases). V lost 4 bases, J lost 6 bases, and 28 bases lay in between. Germline V lookup: CDR1 KGHSH, CDR2 LQKENI. The CDR3 extends over 18 amino acids.

The V gene is TRBV25-1, the J gene TRBJ1-2; TRBD1 agrees at 7 bases. Trimming removed 5 bases from V and 8 bases from J; junction bases left unmatched: 11. The CDR3 runs to 14 residues. CDR1 and CDR2 (germline): MGHDK, SYGVNS. The CDR3, as DNA: TGTGCCAGCAGTATTGAGACAGGGCGAGGCGGCTACACCTTC. Translation: CASSIETGRGGYTF.

J is TRBJ2-7 and V is TRBV7-2; 13 nucleotides align to TRBD2. Looked up from germline, CDR1 is SGHTA and CDR2 is FQGNSA. Trimming took 5 bases from V and 6 from J; bases not matched to a gene: 10. The CDR3 covers 16 residues. DNA for the CDR3: TGTGCCAGCAGCAAACTAGCGGGGGGGCCGGGTGTCGAGCAGTACTTC. Its protein product is CASSKLAGGPGVEQYF.

The chain uses TRBV18 and TRBJ1-1; weak D call: TRBD1 (5 bases). The CDR3 is made up of 15 amino acids. With 0 bases removed from V and 0 bases from J, the gap between germline ends came to 8 bases. Per the germline V gene, CDR1 is KGHSH and CDR2 is LQKENI. CDR3 nucleotides: TGTGCCAGCTCACCACCGACAGTCATGAACACTGAAGCTTTCTTT. It specifies CASSPPTVMNTEAFF.

This chain uses TRBV21-1 with TRBJ2-3; the DNA was not compared with TRBD1, the D call given in the table. TRBV21-1 is designated a pseudogene. CDR3 size: 17 residues. The CDR3 DNA reads as TGTGCCAGCAGCACCCGGACAGTCGAGGCTAGCACAGATACGCAGTATTTT. It is translated as CASSTRTVEASTDTQYF.

The rearrangement joins TRBV25-1 to TRBJ1-1; D gene uncertain. Germline CDR1 is MGHDK and CDR2 is SYGVNS. The CDR3 is made up of 15 amino acids. Trimming stripped 2 bases from V and 4 bases from J, with 14 bases between. The CDR3 region is CASSEIGGSSTEAFF. CDR3 DNA sequence: TGTGCCAGCAGTGAAATCGGAGGGTCTAGCACTGAAGCTTTCTTT.

V gene TRBV28 combines with J gene TRBJ2-5, with 11 bases fitting TRBD2. Losses at the gene ends were 8 bases for V and 5 bases for J; bases not matched to a gene: 10. CDR1 and CDR2 from the germline V gene are MDHEN and SYDVKM. The CDR3 length is 15 residues. The CDR3 spells CASYSVSGGAETQYF. CDR3 coding DNA: TGTGCCAGCTATTCGGTTAGCGGGGGGGCCGAGACCCAGTACTTC. The full variable domain, its missing parts supplied by reference TRBV28 and TRBJ2-5, is DVKVTQSSRYLVKRTGEKVFLECVQDMDHENMFWYRQDPGLGLRLIYFSYDVKMKEKGDIPEGYSVSREKKERFSLILESASTNQTSMYLCASYSVSGGAETQYFGPGTRLLVL.

V is TRBV10-3 and J is TRBJ1-2; perhaps TRBD1 as D (6 bases). This CDR3 region has 15 residues. V was clipped by 3 bases and J by 0 bases, with 11 bases between them. Germline CDR1 and CDR2: ENHRY and SYGVKD. DNA for the CDR3: TGTGCCATCAGTGAATTGGGGGCATCTAACTATGGCTACACCTTC. Its protein is CAISELGASNYGYTF.

The genes are TRBV27 and TRBJ1-4, with D possibly TRBD1 on 5 matching bases. In germline, CDR1 is MNHEY, CDR2 SMNVEV (reference sequence). V lost 7 bases and J 7 bases, leaving 25 bases between the germline ends. This CDR3 has 17 amino acids. This chain's CDR3 is CASTGRYTPGRGEKLFF. The CDR3 nucleotides read TGTGCCAGCACCGGGAGGTACACCCCAGGGAGGGGTGAAAAACTGTTTTTT.

The chain has TRBV24-1 and TRBJ1-2, with unresolved D. Looked up from germline, CDR1 is KGHDR and CDR2 is SFDVKD. The V gene lost 1 base and the J gene lost 3 bases, with 8 bases spanning the gap. This CDR3 comprises 14 residues. The CDR3 DNA follows: TGTGCCACCAGTGATTTTACCCGGGACTATGGCTACACCTTC. Its protein is CATSDFTRDYGYTF.

V is TRBV5-6 and J is TRBJ1-3, with D tentatively TRBD1 (5 bases). The V gene lost 4 bases and the J gene lost 0 bases, with 14 bases spanning the gap. Per germline, CDR1 SGHDT and CDR2 YYEEEE. The CDR3 runs to 16 residues. CDR3 in amino acids: CASSPWGDHSGNTIYF. The CDR3 DNA reads as TGTGCCAGCAGCCCGTGGGGGGACCACTCTGGAAACACCATATATTTT.